What follows describes a single T cell receptor beta chain. Antigen: not known. Germline V gene sequence: CDR1 MNHNS, CDR2 SASEGT. This CDR3 contains 15 residues. The V and J ends lost 4 bases and 1 base, in that order; junction bases with no gene match: 3. This sample is drawn from a study of metastatic and nonmetastatic thyroid tumors. Every patient underwent thyroid surgery untreated. In the authors' methods: In papillary thyroid cancer, a distant-metastasis classifier was built using CDR3 differences across clinicopathological groups. Via MiXCR, TCRdb re-called the PCR reads. The V and J calls were not made by the authors but by TCRdb's processing. The sample holds 40,000 or so clones; roughly 12% are singletons and the top ten take over 7.5%. Study observations and caveats: Compared with benign nodules, malignant thyroid tumors were reported to have significantly higher TCR beta diversity in both blood and tumor.

The origin of this receptor is a female donor with papillary thyroid cancer or a benign thyroid nodule (not recorded which). Some clones in this sample may be carry-over from other donors' samples. The material sequenced was blood. V is TRBV6-1 and J is TRBJ1-2; TRBD1 aligns across 10 bases. Here the CDR3 DNA reads TGTGCCAGCAGTGCTAGGACAGGGGGTAACTATGGCTACACCTTC. As protein: CASSARTGGNYGYTF.